A single sample is the source of the 15 T cell receptor beta chains below, sequenced in a study of blood T cell repertoires in COVID-19. Clones were sequenced by immunoSEQ multiplex PCR, and TCRdb holds only the in-frame ones, with some missing. Counted here are hundreds of thousands of clones, under 90% occurring once; the ten biggest clones make up roughly 1.9%. The specimen sequenced was peripheral blood. Receptor source: a woman in her 30s with COVID-19, enrolled during active disease.

The chain uses TRBV18 and TRBJ2-4; no reliable D call. The germline CDR1 and CDR2 sequences are KGHSH and LQKENI. The ends were cut back, 2 bases at V and 7 bases at J, with 9 bases in the middle. The CDR3 has 13 residues. The CDR3 DNA is TGTGCCAGCTCACCAGAGTACTGGAACATTCAGTACTTC. Translated: CASSPEYWNIQYF.

The chain employs TRBV7-9 and TRBJ2-5; 7 bases are shared with TRBD1. The V gene's germline CDR1 is SEHNR and CDR2 FQNEAQ (reference sequence). The CDR3 has 15 residues. With 3 bases clipped from V and 5 bases from J, the junction kept 9 bases outside the gene matches. This chain's CDR3 is CASSFSPGQLETQYF. Here the CDR3 DNA reads TGTGCCAGCAGCTTTAGCCCGGGACAGTTGGAGACCCAGTACTTC.

The chain combines TRBV5-1 with TRBJ1-2; 8 positions match TRBD1. Looked up from germline, CDR1 is SGHRS and CDR2 is YFSETQ. V lost 4 bases, J lost 4 bases, and 9 bases stayed unmatched. The CDR3 totals 15 residues. The CDR3: CASSGGTGLLYGYTF. The CDR3 DNA is TGCGCCAGCAGCGGAGGGACAGGACTACTCTATGGCTACACCTTC.

The chain is built from TRBV4-2 and TRBJ1-6, with TRBD1 identical over 8 bases. CDR1 and CDR2 (germline): LGHNA, YNFKEQ. J was trimmed by 10 bases and V by 3 bases; bases with no gene match: 8. This CDR3 comprises 15 residues. CDR3 residues: CASSQGTGIESPLHF. CDR3 bases: TGTGCCAGCAGCCAGGGGACAGGAATCGAATCACCCCTCCACTTT.

This clone occurred a few times. The chain joins TRBV24-1 to TRBJ1-2; 7 bases map to TRBD1. The CDR3 sequence is 13 residues long. V gave up 8 bases and J gave up 7 bases; unmatched junction bases: 9. Germline CDR1 and CDR2: KGHDR and SFDVKD. CDR3 DNA sequence: TGTGCCACCAATGGAGGGGGCAACAGTGGCTACACCTTC. Translating it yields CATNGGGNSGYTF.

The chain has TRBV6-1 and TRBJ2-3, with TRBD2 matching over 12 bases. Germline loops: CDR1 MNHNS, CDR2 SASEGT. CDR3 length equals 20 residues. V lost 2 bases to trimming and J lost 0 bases; unmatched junction nucleotides: 12. In DNA, the CDR3 is TGTGCCAGCAGTGAATATCGGTCTAGCGGGGGGGTCGGTAGCACAGATACGCAGTATTTT. Translation: CASSEYRSSGGVGSTDTQYF.

This chain uses TRBV19 with TRBJ2-5; D might be TRBD1 (5 bases). Between the trimmed V and J ends, which lost 9 bases and 6 bases, there was a span of 17 bases. CDR3 length equals 13 residues. Germline V gene lookup returns CDR1 LNHDA and CDR2 SQIVND (reference sequence). This CDR3 is CASGDSLLKTQYF. Here the CDR3 DNA reads TGTGCCAGCGGCGACAGCCTTCTGAAGACCCAGTACTTC.

The V call is TRBV2, the J call TRBJ2-5; D gene unclear. In germline, CDR1 is SNHLY, CDR2 FYNNEI. The V end was cut by 4 bases, the J end by 2 bases, with 5 bases between. This CDR3 is 12 amino acids long. The CDR3 coding sequence is TGTGCCAGCAGTGCCCAACAAGAGACCCAGTACTTC. Amino acid sequence: CASSAQQETQYF.

This chain connects TRBV10-3 to TRBJ2-7, with TRBD1 as a possible D gene (5 bases). The V gene lost 0 bases and the J gene lost 2 bases, with 11 bases spanning the gap. This CDR3 is built from 15 residues. Germline CDR1 reads ENHRY; CDR2 reads SYGVKD. The CDR3 region has the DNA TGTGCCATCAGTGAGTCCAGCAGGGCCCCCTACGAGCAGTACGTC. Its protein product is CAISESSRAPYEQYV.

V and J are TRBV9 and TRBJ2-3; tentative D call: TRBD1 (5 bases). The V end was cut by 3 bases, the J end by 1 base, with 15 bases between. Germline V gene lookup returns CDR1 SGDLS and CDR2 YYNGEE. This CDR3 spans 16 amino acids. CDR3 DNA sequence: TGTGCCAGCAGCGGGGAAGTAGGGGCCCGCACAGATACGCAGTATTTT. It is translated as CASSGEVGARTDTQYF.

The CDR3 reads CASSLVLDEQFF. CDR3 in DNA: TGTGCCAGCAGCTTAGTTCTAGACGAGCAGTTCTTC. V and J are TRBV11-2 and TRBJ2-1; no clear D. Germline values: CDR1 SGHAT, CDR2 FQNNGV. V lost 1 base to trimming and J lost 10 bases, with 8 bases between them. CDR3 length: 12 amino acids.

This chain joins TRBV1 and TRBJ1-1. TRBV1 is recorded as a pseudogene. This CDR3 comprises 16 residues. CDR3 sequence reads: CTSSQDRRGRRLGAFF. The CDR3 DNA sequence: TGCACCAGCAGCCAAGATAGGAGGGGCAGAAGATTGGGAGCTTTCTTT.

V gene TRBV19 combines with J gene TRBJ2-3, with D perhaps TRBD1 (5 bases). This CDR3 contains 12 residues. Germline V CDR1 and CDR2: LNHDA, SQIVND (reference sequence). This CDR3 is CAVGQSTDTQYF. The CDR3 DNA is TGTGCGGTGGGGCAGAGCACAGATACGCAGTATTTT.

V gene TRBV13 combines with J gene TRBJ2-5; 11 nucleotides align to TRBD2. The CDR3 is 15 amino acids. Germline-derived CDR1 and CDR2 are PRHDT and FYEKMQ (reference sequence). The J segment lost 3 bases and the V segment lost 0 bases, leaving 0 bases of the junction unmatched. CDR3 loop: CASSLGLAGEETQYF. The CDR3 nucleotides read TGTGCCAGCAGCTTAGGACTAGCGGGGGAAGAGACCCAGTACTTC.

The chain has TRBV5-1 and TRBJ1-1, with D uncertain. The CDR3 covers 15 residues. The ends were cut back, 3 bases at V and 0 bases at J, with 12 bases in the middle. Germline V gene sequence: CDR1 SGHRS, CDR2 YFSETQ. This CDR3 is CASSSYGEMNTEAFF. CDR3 nucleotides: TGCGCCAGCAGCTCTTACGGGGAAATGAACACTGAAGCTTTCTTT.